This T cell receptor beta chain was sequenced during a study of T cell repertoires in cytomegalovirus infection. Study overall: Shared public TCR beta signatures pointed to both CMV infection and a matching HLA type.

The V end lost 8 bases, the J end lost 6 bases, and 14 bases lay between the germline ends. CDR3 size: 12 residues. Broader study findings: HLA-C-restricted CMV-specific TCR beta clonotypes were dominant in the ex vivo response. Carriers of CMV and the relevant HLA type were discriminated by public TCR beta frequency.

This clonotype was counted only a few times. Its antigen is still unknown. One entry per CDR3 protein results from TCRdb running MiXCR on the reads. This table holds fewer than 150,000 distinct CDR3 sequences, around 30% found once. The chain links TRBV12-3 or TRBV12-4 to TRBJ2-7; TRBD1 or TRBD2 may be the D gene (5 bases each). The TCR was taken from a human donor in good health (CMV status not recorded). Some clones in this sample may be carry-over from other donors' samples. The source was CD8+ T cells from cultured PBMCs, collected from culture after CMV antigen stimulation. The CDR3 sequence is CASLGPSGEQYF. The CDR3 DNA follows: TGTGCCAGCCTGGGACCCTCTGGCGAGCAGTACTTC.